One sample yielded the 9 T cell receptor beta chains listed below, sequenced in a study of blood T cell repertoires in COVID-19. TCRdb's copy holds only in-frame clones and misses some; the assay was immunoSEQ multiplex PCR. The profile shows about 70,000 clones, roughly 91% of them singletons. Sequencing was done on a sample of peripheral blood. These receptors came from a human donor in a cohort sampled during active COVID-19.

The chain joins TRBV7-2 to TRBJ1-4; 9 nucleotides align to TRBD1. Germline CDR1 is SGHTA and CDR2 is FQGNSA. With 4 bases clipped from V and 11 bases from J, the junction kept 8 bases outside the gene matches. This CDR3 spans 14 amino acids. The DNA for the CDR3 is TGTGCCAGCAGCTCTTCCGGGACAGGGTTGAAACTGTTTTTT. It yields the protein CASSSSGTGLKLFF.

The chain is built from TRBV12-2 and TRBJ2-7; TRBD2 is the table's D call and was not checked against the DNA. TRBV12-2 is a pseudogene segment. CDR3 size: 17 residues. The CDR3 DNA reads as TGTGCAAGTCGCTTAGCTCGGGGACTAGCGGGAGGTCGCGAGCAGTACTTC. This encodes CASRLARGLAGGREQYF.

The rearrangement joins TRBV5-1 to TRBJ2-5; TRBD1 is a possible D gene (6 bases). The length of the CDR3 is 16 residues. Germline CDR1 and CDR2: SGHRS and YFSETQ. V was shortened by 1 base and J by 2 bases, with 15 bases between the two germline ends. CDR3 nucleotides: TGCGCCAGCAGCTTGTCTGGGGGCGGAAGGCAAGAGACCCAGTACTTC. It specifies CASSLSGGGRQETQYF.

The chain has TRBV5-1 and TRBJ2-6; 11 bases are a match to TRBD1. The CDR3 length is 19 residues. Germline CDR1 is SGHRS and CDR2 is YFSETQ. Trimming at V came to 4 bases and at J to 2 bases, leaving 11 bases not matched to a gene. The CDR3 nucleotides are TGCGCCAGCAGCCAGATCTCCGGGACAGGGGGGACTGGGGCCAACGTCCTGACTTTC. It codes for CASSQISGTGGTGANVLTF.

This chain links TRBV3-1 (or the pseudogene TRBV3-2) with TRBJ2-7; D remains unclear. The CDR3 has 12 residues. The V and J ends lost 3 bases and 7 bases respectively, with 10 bases between them. Germline CDR1 LGHDT, CDR2 YNNKEL (reference sequence). This CDR3 is CASSQTVSEQYF. The CDR3 nucleotides read TGTGCCAGCAGCCAGACTGTTAGTGAGCAGTACTTC.

The chain carries TRBV30 and TRBJ1-4, with TRBD1 identical over 10 bases. CDR3 length: 13 amino acids. CDR1 is GTSNPN and CDR2 is SVGIG in the germline V gene (reference sequence). V trimming: 6 bases; J trimming: 7 bases; junction bases outside the gene matches: 5. CDR3 sequence (DNA): TGTGCCTGTACGACAGGGGGCCCTGAAAAACTGTTTTTT. As protein: CACTTGGPEKLFF.

V usage is TRBV7-9 and J usage is TRBJ2-1; TRBD2 is a possible D gene (5 bases). The CDR3 is made up of 14 amino acids. V was pared by 5 bases and J by 4 bases, with 12 bases between. CDR1 and CDR2 from the germline V gene are SEHNR and FQNEAQ (reference sequence). In DNA, the CDR3 is TGTGCCAGCAGCCAGCTCAGCGGATACAATGAGCAGTTCTTC. Protein: CASSQLSGYNEQFF.

The chain employs TRBV10-3 and TRBJ2-3; 7 positions agree with TRBD2. The CDR3 sequence is 16 residues long. The germline V gene encodes CDR1 ENHRY and CDR2 SYGVKD. Trimming took 0 bases from V and 4 from J; bases not matched to a gene: 7. The CDR3 DNA sequence: TGTGCCATCAGTGAGTCGGGCGGGAGTACCCCAGATACGCAGTATTTT. Protein sequence: CAISESGGSTPDTQYF.

The V gene is TRBV11-2, the J gene TRBJ1-3, with D possibly being TRBD1 (6 bases). Germline V gives CDR1 SGHAT, CDR2 FQNNGV. This CDR3 contains 16 residues. Trimming took off 4 bases at V and 4 bases at J, with 17 bases between the two ends. CDR3 region: CASSSLTGFGGNTIYF. The CDR3 DNA reads as TGTGCCAGCAGCTCCCTCACAGGGTTCGGAGGAAACACCATATATTTT.